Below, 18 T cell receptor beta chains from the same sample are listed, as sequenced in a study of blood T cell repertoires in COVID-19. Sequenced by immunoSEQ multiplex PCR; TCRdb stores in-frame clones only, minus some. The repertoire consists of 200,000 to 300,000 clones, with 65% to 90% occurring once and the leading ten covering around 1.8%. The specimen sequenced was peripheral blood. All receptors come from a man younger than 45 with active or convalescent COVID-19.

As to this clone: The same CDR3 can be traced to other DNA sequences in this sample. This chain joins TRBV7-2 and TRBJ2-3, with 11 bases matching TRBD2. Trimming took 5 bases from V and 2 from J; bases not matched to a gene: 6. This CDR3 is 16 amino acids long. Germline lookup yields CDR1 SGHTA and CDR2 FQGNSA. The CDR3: CASSTRLAGSTDTQYF. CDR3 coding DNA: TGTGCCAGCAGCACCCGACTAGCGGGGTCCACAGATACGCAGTATTTT.

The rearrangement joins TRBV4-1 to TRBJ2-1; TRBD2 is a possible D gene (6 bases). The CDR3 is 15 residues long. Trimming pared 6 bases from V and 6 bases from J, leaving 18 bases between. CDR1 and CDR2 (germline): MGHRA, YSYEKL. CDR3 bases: TGCGCCAGCAGACTCTCTAGCGTCGAGGGCAATGAGCAGTTCTTC. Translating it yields CASRLSSVEGNEQFF.

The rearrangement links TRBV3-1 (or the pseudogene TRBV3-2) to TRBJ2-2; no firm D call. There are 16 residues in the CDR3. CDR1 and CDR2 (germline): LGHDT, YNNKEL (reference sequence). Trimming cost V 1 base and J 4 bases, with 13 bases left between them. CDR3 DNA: TGTGCCAGCAGCCAAGTTCTGGGCATGGGCACCGGGGAGCTGTTTTTT. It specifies CASSQVLGMGTGELFF.

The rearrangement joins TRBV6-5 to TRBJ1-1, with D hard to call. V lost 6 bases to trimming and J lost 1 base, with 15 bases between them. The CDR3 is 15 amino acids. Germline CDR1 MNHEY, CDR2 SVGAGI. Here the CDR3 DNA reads TGTGCCAGCAGGTTCAGAGGGCAGGAGAACACTGAAGCTTTCTTT. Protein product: CASRFRGQENTEAFF.

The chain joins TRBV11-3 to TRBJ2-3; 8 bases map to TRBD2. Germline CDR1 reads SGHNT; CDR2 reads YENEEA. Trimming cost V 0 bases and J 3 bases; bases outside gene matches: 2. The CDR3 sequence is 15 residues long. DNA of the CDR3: TGTGCCAGCAGCTTAGACGGGGGGGCAACAGATACGCAGTATTTT. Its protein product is CASSLDGGATDTQYF.

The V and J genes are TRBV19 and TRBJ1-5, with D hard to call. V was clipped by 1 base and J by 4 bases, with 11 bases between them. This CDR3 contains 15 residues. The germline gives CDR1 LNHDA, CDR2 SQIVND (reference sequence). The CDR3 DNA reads TGTGCCAGTAGTATAGGTGTCGGGGAAAATCAGCCCCAGCATTTT. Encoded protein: CASSIGVGENQPQHF.

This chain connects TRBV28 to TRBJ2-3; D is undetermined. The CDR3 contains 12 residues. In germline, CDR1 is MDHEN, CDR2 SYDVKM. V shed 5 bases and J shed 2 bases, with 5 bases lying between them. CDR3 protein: CASSLLTDTQYF. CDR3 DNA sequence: TGTGCCAGCAGTCTCCTCACAGATACGCAGTATTTT.

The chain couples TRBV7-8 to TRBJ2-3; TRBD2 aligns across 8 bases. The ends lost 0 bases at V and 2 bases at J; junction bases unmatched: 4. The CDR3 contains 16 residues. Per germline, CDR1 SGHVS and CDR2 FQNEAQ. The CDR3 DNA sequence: TGTGCCAGCAGCTTAGCTCGCGGGGGGTACACAGATACGCAGTATTTT. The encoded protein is CASSLARGGYTDTQYF.

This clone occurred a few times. The CDR3 coding sequence is TGTGCCAGCCGGGCAACTGGACAGCTAGTTAATCAGCCCCAGCATTTT. The encoded protein is CASRATGQLVNQPQHF. J is TRBJ1-5 and V is TRBV27, with TRBD1 as a possible D gene (6 bases). CDR1 is MNHEY, CDR2 SMNVEV, per germline (reference sequence). The CDR3 has 16 amino acids. V lost 8 bases to trimming and J lost 4 bases, with 21 bases between them.

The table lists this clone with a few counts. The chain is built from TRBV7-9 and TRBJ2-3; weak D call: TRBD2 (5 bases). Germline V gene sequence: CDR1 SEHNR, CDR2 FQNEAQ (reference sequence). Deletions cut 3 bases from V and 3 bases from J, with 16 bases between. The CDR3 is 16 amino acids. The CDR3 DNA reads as TGTGCCAGCAGCTTGGGTCCAACCGGGGTGACAGATACGCAGTATTTT. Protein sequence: CASSLGPTGVTDTQYF. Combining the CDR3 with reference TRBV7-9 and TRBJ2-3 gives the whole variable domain DTGVSQNPRHKITKRGQNVTFRCDPISEHNRLYWYRQTLGQGPEFLTYFQNEAQLEKSRLLSDRFSAERPKGSFSTLEIQRTEQGDSAMYLCASSLGPTGVTDTQYFGPGTRLTVL.

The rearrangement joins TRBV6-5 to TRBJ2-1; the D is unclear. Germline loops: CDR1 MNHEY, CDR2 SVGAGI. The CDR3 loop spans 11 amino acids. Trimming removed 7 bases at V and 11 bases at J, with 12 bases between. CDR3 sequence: CASNSGTQQFF. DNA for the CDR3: TGTGCCAGCAATTCAGGAACACAGCAGTTCTTC.

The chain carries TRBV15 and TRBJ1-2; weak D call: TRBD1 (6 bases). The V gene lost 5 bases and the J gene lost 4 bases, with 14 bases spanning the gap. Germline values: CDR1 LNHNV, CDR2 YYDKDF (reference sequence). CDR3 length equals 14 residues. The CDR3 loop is CATSEAGVSYGYTF. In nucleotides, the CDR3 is TGTGCCACCAGCGAGGCAGGGGTTAGCTATGGCTACACCTTC.

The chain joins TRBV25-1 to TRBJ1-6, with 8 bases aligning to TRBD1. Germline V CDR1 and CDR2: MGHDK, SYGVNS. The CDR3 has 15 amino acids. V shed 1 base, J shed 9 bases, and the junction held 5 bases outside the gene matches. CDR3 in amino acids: CASSESTGVGSPLHF. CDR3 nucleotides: TGTGCCAGCAGTGAATCGACAGGGGTTGGTTCACCCCTCCACTTT. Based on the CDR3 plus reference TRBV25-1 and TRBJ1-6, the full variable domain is EADIYQTPRYLVIGTGKKITLECSQTMGHDKMYWYQQDPGMELHLIHYSYGVNSTEKGDLSSESTVSRIRTEHFPLTLESARPSHTSQYLCASSESTGVGSPLHFGNGTRLTVT.

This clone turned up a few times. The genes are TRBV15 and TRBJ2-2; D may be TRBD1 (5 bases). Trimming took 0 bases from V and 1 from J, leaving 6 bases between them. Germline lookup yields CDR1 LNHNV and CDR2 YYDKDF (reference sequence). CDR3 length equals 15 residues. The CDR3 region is CATSRDQGNTGELFF. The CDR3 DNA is TGTGCCACCAGCAGAGATCAGGGGAACACCGGGGAGCTGTTTTTT.

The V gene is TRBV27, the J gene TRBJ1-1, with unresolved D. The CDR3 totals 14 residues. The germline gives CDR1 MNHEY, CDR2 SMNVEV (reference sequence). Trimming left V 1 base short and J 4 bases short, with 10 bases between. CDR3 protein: CASSLLEPGTEAFF. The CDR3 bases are TGTGCCAGCAGTTTATTAGAGCCGGGCACTGAAGCTTTCTTT.

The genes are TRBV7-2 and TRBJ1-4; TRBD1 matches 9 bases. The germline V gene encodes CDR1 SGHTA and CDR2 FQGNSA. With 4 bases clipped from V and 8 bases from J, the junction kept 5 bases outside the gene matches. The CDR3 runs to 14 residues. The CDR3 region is CASSWTGDREKLFF. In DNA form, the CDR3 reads TGTGCCAGCAGCTGGACAGGGGATAGGGAAAAACTGTTTTTT.

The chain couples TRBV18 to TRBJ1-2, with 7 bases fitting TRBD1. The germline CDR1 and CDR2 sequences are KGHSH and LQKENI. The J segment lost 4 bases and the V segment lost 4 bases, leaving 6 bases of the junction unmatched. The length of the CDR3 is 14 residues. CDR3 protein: CASSLQGVPYGYTF. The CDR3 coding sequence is TGTGCCAGCTCACTTCAGGGGGTCCCCTATGGCTACACCTTC.

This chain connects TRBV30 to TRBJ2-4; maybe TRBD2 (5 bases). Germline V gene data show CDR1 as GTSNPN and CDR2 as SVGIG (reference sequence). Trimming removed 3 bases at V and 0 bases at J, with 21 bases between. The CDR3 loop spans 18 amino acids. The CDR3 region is CAWRDSTLRRLAKNIQYF. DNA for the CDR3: TGTGCCTGGAGGGACTCAACTCTGCGACGACTAGCCAAAAACATTCAGTACTTC.